This TCR beta chain was profiled in a study of vaccination and CD4 T cells after COVID-19. An Oncomine TCR Beta short-read assay was used to sequence the DNA from cultured CD4+ T cells. Each CDR3 protein is one row after TCRdb ran MiXCR on the PCR reads. The sample lists some 16,000 distinct CDR3 sequences, approximately 50% seen once, with approximately 3.7% in the top ten. This clonotype was observed a handful of times. Antigen specificity is unknown. The treatment here: roughly 11-day PBMC culture with coronavirus spike peptide pools or control peptides (ViraFEST assay). The CDR3 runs to 15 residues. The germline V and J ends were trimmed by 5 bases and 6 bases, with 20 bases remaining between them. CDR1 is MNHEY and CDR2 is SVGEGT in the germline V gene.

The TCR sequence derives from a human donor who had recovered from COVID-19. The rearrangement uses TRBV6-2 or TRBV6-3 and TRBJ2-7; no firm D call. Here the sequenced sample was CD4+ T cells from blood, cultured in vitro, taken before SARS-CoV-2 vaccination. The CDR3 region is CASSRPGQIGSEQYF. For the CDR3, the DNA is TGTGCCAGCAGTCGTCCCGGGCAGATTGGGTCCGAGCAGTACTTC.